This TCR beta chain stems from a study of blood T cell repertoires in COVID-19. As for the study in general: COVID-19 samples from acute and convalescent phases originated in the United States, Italy and Spain. T cells, B-cell-depleted T cells, or PBMCs provided the cDNA or gDNA that served as material.

Produced via immunoSEQ multiplex PCR; TCRdb's table is partial and in-frame only. Of 200,000 to 300,000 clones in the sample, 75% to 90% were seen once. Germline V gives CDR1 MNHEY, CDR2 SMNVEV (reference sequence). The V segment lost 6 bases and the J segment 9 bases; nucleotides outside the gene matches: 12. This CDR3 contains 16 residues. This receptor was obtained from a man aged 25-45 years with active or convalescent COVID-19. The rearrangement joins TRBV27 to TRBJ1-6, with 9 bases aligning to TRBD1. Sequenced sample: peripheral blood. CDR3 bases: TGTGCCAGCAGGGAGAAGGACAGGGGACAAACTTCACCCCTCCACTTT. It is translated as CASREKDRGQTSPLHF.